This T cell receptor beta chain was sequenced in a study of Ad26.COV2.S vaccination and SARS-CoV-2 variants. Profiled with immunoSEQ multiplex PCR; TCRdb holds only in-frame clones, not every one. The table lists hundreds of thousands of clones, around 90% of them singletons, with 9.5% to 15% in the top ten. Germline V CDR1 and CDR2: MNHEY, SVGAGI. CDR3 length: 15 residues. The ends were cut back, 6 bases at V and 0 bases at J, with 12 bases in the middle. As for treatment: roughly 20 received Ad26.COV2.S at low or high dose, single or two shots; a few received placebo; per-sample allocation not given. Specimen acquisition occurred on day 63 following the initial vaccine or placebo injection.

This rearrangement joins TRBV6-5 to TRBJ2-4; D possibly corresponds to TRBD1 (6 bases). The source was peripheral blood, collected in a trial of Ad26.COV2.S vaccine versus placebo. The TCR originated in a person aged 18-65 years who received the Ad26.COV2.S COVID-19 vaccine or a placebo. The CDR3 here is CASSPTGSAKNIQYF. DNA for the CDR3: TGTGCCAGCAGCCCGACAGGCTCAGCCAAAAACATTCAGTACTTC.